This T cell receptor beta chain was retrieved from a study of neoadjuvant anti-PD-1 for oral cavity cancer. Background on the study: Patients without progression received a fourth nivolumab dose around day 43, then surgical resection on days 50-56. Study-wide results and limits: Non-responders to neoadjuvant nivolumab had significantly more clonal PBMC T cells than responders.

Worth noting for this clone: The antigen is undetermined.

There are 13 residues in the CDR3. Germline CDR1 MGHRA, CDR2 YSYEKL. Trimming shortened V by 0 bases and J by 6 bases, and 7 bases separated the two germline ends. Blood libraries mostly used roughly 520 ng genomic DNA, six replicates each. Libraries were prepared by immunoSEQ multiplex PCR; TCRdb keeps only in-frame clonotypes and omits some of them. Of 60,000 to 75,000 clones detected, approximately 79% appear once; the ten largest clones hold 2.5% to 3%. Stage II-IVA oral cavity squamous cell carcinoma was new and untreated by systemic or radiation therapy. This clonotype originated in a person aged 40-85 years with oral cavity squamous cell carcinoma. This chain joins TRBV4-1 and TRBJ2-3; D gene unclear. Sample: PBMCs, taken before nivolumab (anti-PD-1) treatment. CDR3 loop: CASSQDAPDTQYF. The DNA of the CDR3 is TGCGCCAGCAGCCAAGACGCCCCCGATACGCAGTATTTT.